This TCR beta chain was observed in a study of T cells in narcolepsy. Looking at the study overall: Patients with NT1 or NT2 and healthy control donors were enrolled.

Measured with immunoSEQ multiplex PCR; TCRdb has only the in-frame clones, and not every one. The sample records around 31,000 clones, over 75% being singletons. In regard to this clone: The antigen is not known.

In germline, CDR1 is SQVTM, CDR2 ANQGSEA. The ends were cut back, 5 bases at V and 3 bases at J, with 13 bases in the middle. This CDR3 region has 14 residues. Findings and caveats of the study: HCRT-specific and TRIB2-specific autoreactive clonotypes appeared among same-patient CSF and blood CD4+ clonotypes.

This TCR came from a human donor with narcolepsy. Sequencing was carried out using CD45RA- memory CD4+ T cells from PBMCs. The V gene is TRBV29-1, the J gene TRBJ2-2; D gene uncertain. This CDR3 reads CSVSYGSDTGELFF. The CDR3 DNA is TGCAGCGTTTCGTATGGGTCAGACACCGGGGAGCTGTTTTTT.